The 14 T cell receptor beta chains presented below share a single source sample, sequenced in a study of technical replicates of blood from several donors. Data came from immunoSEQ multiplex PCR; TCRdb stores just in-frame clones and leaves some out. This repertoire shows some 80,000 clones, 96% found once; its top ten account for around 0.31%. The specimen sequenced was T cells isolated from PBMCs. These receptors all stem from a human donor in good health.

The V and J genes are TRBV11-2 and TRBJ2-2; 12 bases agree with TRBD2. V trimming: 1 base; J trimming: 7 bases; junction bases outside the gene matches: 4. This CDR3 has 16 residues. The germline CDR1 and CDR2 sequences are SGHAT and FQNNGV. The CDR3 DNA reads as TGTGCCAGCAGCTTAGGACTAGCGGGAGTTGGCGGGGAGCTGTTTTTT. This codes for CASSLGLAGVGGELFF.

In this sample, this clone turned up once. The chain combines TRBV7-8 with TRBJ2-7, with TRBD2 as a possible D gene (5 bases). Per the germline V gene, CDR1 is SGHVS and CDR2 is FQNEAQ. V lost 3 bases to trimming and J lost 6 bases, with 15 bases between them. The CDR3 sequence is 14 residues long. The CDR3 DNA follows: TGTGCCAGCAGCTTGGGCGGTTCGCGGGCCGAGCAGTACTTC. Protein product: CASSLGGSRAEQYF. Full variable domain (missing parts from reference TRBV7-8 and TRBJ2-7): GAGVSQSPRYKVAKRGQDVALRCDPISGHVSLFWYQQALGQGPEFLTYFQNEAQLDKSGLPSDRFFAERPEGSVSTLKIQRTQQEDSAVYLCASSLGGSRAEQYFGPGTRLTVT.

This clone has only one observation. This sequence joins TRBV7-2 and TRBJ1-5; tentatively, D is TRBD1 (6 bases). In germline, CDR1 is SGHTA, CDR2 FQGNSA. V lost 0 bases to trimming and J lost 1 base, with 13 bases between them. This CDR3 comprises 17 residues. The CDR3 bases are TGTGCCAGCAGCTTAGCGCATCAGGGGATCAGCAATCAGCCCCAGCATTTT. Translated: CASSLAHQGISNQPQHF. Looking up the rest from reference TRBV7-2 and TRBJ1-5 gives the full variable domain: GAGVSQSPSNKVTEKGKDVELRCDPISGHTALYWYRQSLGQGLEFLIYFQGNSAPDKSGLPSDRFSAERTGGSVSTLTIQRTQQEDSAVYLCASSLAHQGISNQPQHFGDGTRLSIL.

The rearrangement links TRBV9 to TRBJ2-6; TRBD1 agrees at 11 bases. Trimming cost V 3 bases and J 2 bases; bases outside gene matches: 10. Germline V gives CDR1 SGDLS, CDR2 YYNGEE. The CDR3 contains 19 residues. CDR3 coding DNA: TGTGCCAGCAGCGGTACCGGGACAGGGGGAGTCGCTGGGGCCAACGTCCTGACTTTC. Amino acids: CASSGTGTGGVAGANVLTF.

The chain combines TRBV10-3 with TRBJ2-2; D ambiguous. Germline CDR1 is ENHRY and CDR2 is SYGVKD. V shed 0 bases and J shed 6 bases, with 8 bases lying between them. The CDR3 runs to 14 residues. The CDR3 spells CAISESMRSGELFF. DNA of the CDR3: TGTGCCATCAGTGAGTCGATGAGATCCGGGGAGCTGTTTTTT.

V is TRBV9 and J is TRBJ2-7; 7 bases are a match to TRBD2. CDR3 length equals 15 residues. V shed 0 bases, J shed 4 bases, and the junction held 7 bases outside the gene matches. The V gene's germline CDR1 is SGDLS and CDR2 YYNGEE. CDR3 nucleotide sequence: TGTGCCAGCAGCGTAGGCGGGAGCTTTTCGTACGAGCAGTACTTC. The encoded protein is CASSVGGSFSYEQYF.

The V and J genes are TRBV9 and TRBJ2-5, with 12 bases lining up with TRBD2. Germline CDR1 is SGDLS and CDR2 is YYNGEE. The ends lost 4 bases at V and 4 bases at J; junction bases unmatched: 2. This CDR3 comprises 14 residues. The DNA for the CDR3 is TGTGCCAGCAGCTGGACTAGCGGGACAGAGACCCAGTACTTC. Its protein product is CASSWTSGTETQYF.

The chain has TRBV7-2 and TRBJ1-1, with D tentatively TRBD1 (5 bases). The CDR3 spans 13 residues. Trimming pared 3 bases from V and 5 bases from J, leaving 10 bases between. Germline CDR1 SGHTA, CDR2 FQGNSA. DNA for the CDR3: TGTGCCAGCAGCTTTTGGAGGGGAACTGAAGCTTTCTTT. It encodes CASSFWRGTEAFF.

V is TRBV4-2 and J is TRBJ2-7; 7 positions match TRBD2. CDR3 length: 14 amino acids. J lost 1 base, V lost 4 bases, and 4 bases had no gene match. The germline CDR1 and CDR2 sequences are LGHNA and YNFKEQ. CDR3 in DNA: TGTGCCAGCAGCCTCTGGGGGGGTTCCTACGAGCAGTACTTC. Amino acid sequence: CASSLWGGSYEQYF.

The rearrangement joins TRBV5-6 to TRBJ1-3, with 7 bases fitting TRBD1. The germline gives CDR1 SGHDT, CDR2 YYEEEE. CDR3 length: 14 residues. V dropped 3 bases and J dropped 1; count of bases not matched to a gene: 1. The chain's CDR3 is CASSSGGSGNTIYF. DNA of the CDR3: TGTGCCAGCAGCTCAGGGGGGTCTGGAAACACCATATATTTT. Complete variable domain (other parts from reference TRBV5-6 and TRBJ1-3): DAGVTQSPTHLIKTRGQQVTLRCSPKSGHDTVSWYQQALGQGPQFIFQYYEEEERQRGNFPDRFSGHQFPNYSSELNVNALLLGDSALYLCASSSGGSGNTIYFGEGSWLTVV.

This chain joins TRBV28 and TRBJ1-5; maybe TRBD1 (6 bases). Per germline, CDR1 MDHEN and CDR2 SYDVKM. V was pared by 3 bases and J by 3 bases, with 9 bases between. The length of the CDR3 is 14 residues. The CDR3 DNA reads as TGTGCCAGCAGTTTTGGGACACCCAATCAGCCCCAGCATTTT. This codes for CASSFGTPNQPQHF.

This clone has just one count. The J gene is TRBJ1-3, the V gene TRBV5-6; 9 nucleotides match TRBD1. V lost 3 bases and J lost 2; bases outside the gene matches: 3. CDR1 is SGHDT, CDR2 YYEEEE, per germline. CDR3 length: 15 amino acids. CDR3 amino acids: CASSSYRGPGNTIYF. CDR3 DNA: TGTGCCAGCAGCTCCTACAGGGGGCCTGGAAACACCATATATTTT.

Here the CDR3 reads CASSGGQGTPNYGYTF. As DNA, the CDR3 is TGTGCCAGCAGTGGGGGACAGGGAACCCCTAACTATGGCTACACCTTC. The rearrangement joins TRBV28 to TRBJ1-2; 9 bases are a match to TRBD1. The germline V gene has CDR1 MDHEN and CDR2 SYDVKM. The CDR3 contains 16 residues. Germline trimming cut 5 bases from V and 0 bases from J; bases unmatched to any gene: 7.

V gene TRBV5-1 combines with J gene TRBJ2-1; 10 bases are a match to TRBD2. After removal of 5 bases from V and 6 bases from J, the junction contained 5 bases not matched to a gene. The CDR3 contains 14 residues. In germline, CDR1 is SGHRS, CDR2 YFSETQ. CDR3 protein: CASRSTSGTNEQFF. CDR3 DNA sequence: TGCGCCAGCAGGTCTACTAGCGGGACCAATGAGCAGTTCTTC.